This T cell receptor beta chain was captured in a study of T cell responses to AZD1222 COVID-19 vaccine. This table comes from immunoSEQ multiplex PCR, and its TCRdb copy is limited to in-frame clones, with some not included. The table has some 150,000 clones, roughly 90% seen once. Analysis merged second doses at about 4 or about 12 weeks. In regard to this clone: Its antigen is unidentified.

V dropped 6 bases and J dropped 3; count of bases not matched to a gene: 21. The germline gives CDR1 GTSNPN, CDR2 SVGIG (reference sequence). This CDR3 has 18 residues. Findings and caveats of the study: After the peak T cell response, and only then, were repertoires sampled. Distributed over spike, vaccine-associated CD4 TCRs predominated at 160-218 and 743-854. Donors in the cohort were predominantly white British and more often female, and clonal diversity was possibly underestimated.

The source is an adult who received the AZD1222 COVID-19 vaccine. The source was peripheral blood, collected 28 days after the second AZD1222 dose. The chain combines TRBV30 with TRBJ2-3, with TRBD2 identical over 7 bases. The CDR3 region has the DNA TGTGCCTGCCTGACTGTTATCGGTTCGGGGGGTGTTACAGATACGCAGTATTTT. Its translation is CACLTVIGSGGVTDTQYF.